This is a list of T cell receptor beta chains from one sample in a study of graft-versus-host responses after intestinal transplantation. Profiling relied on immunoSEQ multiplex PCR, and the TCRdb table lists in-frame clones only, not all of them. This table has approximately 3,200 clones, approximately 81% appearing once. Sequences were derived from ileum tissue, sampled approximately 17 and 21 days after intestinal transplantation. The receptors stem from a human patient who received an intestinal transplant, so some T cells may come from the graft donor. Each CDR3 is given with its conserved first and last residue. Fields, in order: clone size, J gene, D gene, V gene, CDR3 DNA, CDR3 protein. The D gene is left open where the match is weak. Size is stated for part of the rows, as once, few or many counts, or as a class when the clone is expanded.

NA,TRBJ2-5,TRBD1,TRBV23-1,TGCGCCAGCAGTCACCCGGACAGGGGGGAGCAAGAGACCCAGTACTTC,CASSHPDRGEQETQYF
NA,TRBJ2-1,TRBD2,TRBV5-1,TGCGCCGGCAGCCCGGGGACTAGAACAGGCAACGAGCAGTTCTTC,CAGSPGTRTGNEQFF
NA,TRBJ2-7,NA,TRBV5-1,TGCGCCAGCAGCTTGGGCGGACAGACCTACGAGCAGTACTTC,CASSLGGQTYEQYF
few,TRBJ2-1,TRBD2,TRBV6-5,TGTGCCAGCAGTCCCAGCGGGGGGCCGAACAATGAGCAGTTCTTC,CASSPSGGPNNEQFF
NA,TRBJ2-1,TRBD2,TRBV6-6,TGTGCCAGCAGTTTCGCGGGGGGGCCGGTTAATGAGCAGTTCTTC,CASSFAGGPVNEQFF
NA,TRBJ2-6,NA,TRBV9,TGTGCCAGCAGCCGGGGCGGATCTGTGCCCGGGGCCAACGTCCTGACTTTC,CASSRGGSVPGANVLTF
NA,TRBJ1-2,NA,TRBV30,TGTGCCTGGAGTGACCGAATCAACTATGGCTACACCTTC,CAWSDRINYGYTF
NA,TRBJ1-2,NA,TRBV27,TGTGCCAGCTCTCGGGGACATAACTATGGCTACACCTTC,CASSRGHNYGYTF
few,TRBJ1-6,NA,TRBV7-3,TGTGCCAGCAGCTATCTTCCGAATTCACCCCTCCACTTT,CASSYLPNSPLHF
NA,TRBJ2-7,TRBD1,TRBV7-9,TGTGCCAGCAGCTGGACAGGGACTGAGCAGTACTTC,CASSWTGTEQYF
NA,TRBJ2-1,TRBD1,TRBV2,TGTGCCAGCACCCGGACAGGGGGAAGTAACAATGAGCAGTTCTTC,CASTRTGGSNNEQFF
few,TRBJ2-3,TRBD1,TRBV18,TGTGCCAGCTCACCGGGACAGCGCACAGATACGCAGTATTTT,CASSPGQRTDTQYF
few,TRBJ2-2,NA,TRBV7-9,TGTGCCACCCTCCCTCCGGTCGTGGACAGTCACACCGGGGAGCTGTTTTTT,CATLPPVVDSHTGELFF
NA,TRBJ2-2,NA,TRBV9,TGTGCCAGCAGCTCTCGCTCGTACACCGGGGAGCTGTTTTTT,CASSSRSYTGELFF
NA,TRBJ2-1,NA,TRBV6-5,TGTGCCAGCAGGGGGGTCAATGAGCAGTTCTTC,CASRGVNEQFF
NA,TRBJ2-2,NA,TRBV7-9,TGTGCCAGCAGCTCATGGGGACCGGGAGACACCGGGGAGCTGTTTTTT,CASSSWGPGDTGELFF
once,TRBJ1-2,TRBD1,TRBV13,TGTGCCAGCAGCTTAGTAGCAGACAGGGAAAAATCTAACTATGGCTACACCTTC,CASSLVADREKSNYGYTF
NA,TRBJ1-2,NA,TRBV21-1,TGTGCCAGCAGCAAAGAATCGCGCAGGGATCTTGATGGCTACACCTTC,CASSKESRRDLDGYTF
NA,TRBJ2-3,TRBD2,TRBV5-1,TGCGCCAGCAGCTTGGAACCTAGCGGGATCCACTCGCTAGCAACAGATACGCAGTATTTT,CASSLEPSGIHSLATDTQYF
NA,TRBJ1-2,NA,TRBV6-6,TGTGCCAGCAGGTCAGGACAGATCTATGGCTACACCTTC,CASRSGQIYGYTF
NA,TRBJ1-1,NA,TRBV9,TGTGCCAGCAGCGTAGATGGTCACCCGCGGGGTGAAGCTTTCTTT,CASSVDGHPRGEAFF
NA,TRBJ1-1,NA,TRBV15,TGTGCCACCAGCAGAGTAAAGGGATTGAACACTGAAGCTTTCTTT,CATSRVKGLNTEAFF